The clone carrying this T cell receptor (beta chain) was recorded many times. What it binds is unknown. V lost 0 bases to trimming and J lost 8 bases, with 7 bases between them. This CDR3 has 12 amino acids. Germline V gives CDR1 MNHEY, CDR2 SVGAGI. For TCR beta, libraries came from quantitative 5'-RACE with molecular barcodes. TCRdb re-called the 5' RACE reads through MiXCR, storing one row per CDR3 protein. Of 700,000 or so distinct CDR3 sequences listed, under 20% are singletons. This sample was included in a study of CD8 T cells in ankylosing spondylitis. Study findings and constraints: Characteristic of ankylosing spondylitis blood, it appeared, was a TCR beta motif comprising several highly homologous variants.

J is TRBJ1-2 and V is TRBV6-5; no definite D call. This clonotype originated in a male donor with ankylosing spondylitis. The sample taken for sequencing was blood, either unsorted or a sorted T cell fraction (not recorded which). The CDR3 is CASSYSREGYTF. DNA for the CDR3: TGTGCCAGCAGTTACTCGAGGGAAGGCTACACCTTC.